The following is a T cell receptor (beta chain) sequence with its context. As yet, its antigen is unknown. Germline CDR1 and CDR2: LNHDA and SQIVND (reference sequence). Trimming removed 3 bases at V and 4 bases at J, with 10 bases between. The CDR3 is made up of 14 amino acids. Profiling relied on immunoSEQ multiplex PCR, and the TCRdb table lists in-frame clones only, not all of them. The table shows 60,000 to 95,000 clones, with over 75% occurring only once. This record belongs to a study of T cell responses to AZD1222 COVID-19 vaccine. Broader study findings: Targeting of unmutated variant regions was reportedly seen in nearly half of spike-specific TCRs. Only a handful of AZD1222 recipients, more than 5 in all, had baseline seropositivity.

The material was peripheral blood, obtained 28 days after the second AZD1222 dose. This sequence joins TRBV19 and TRBJ1-5; weak D call: TRBD1 (5 bases). The sequence was obtained from an adult who received the AZD1222 COVID-19 vaccine. In DNA form, the CDR3 reads TGTGCCAGTAGTATGCCCCAGGGAAATCAGCCCCAGCATTTT. It codes for CASSMPQGNQPQHF. Full variable domain (outside the CDR3, taken from reference TRBV19 and TRBJ1-5): DGGITQSPKYLFRKEGQNVTLSCEQNLNHDAMYWYRQDPGQGLRLIYYSQIVNDFQKGDIAEGYSVSREKKESFPLTVTSAQKNPTAFYLCASSMPQGNQPQHFGDGTRLSIL.